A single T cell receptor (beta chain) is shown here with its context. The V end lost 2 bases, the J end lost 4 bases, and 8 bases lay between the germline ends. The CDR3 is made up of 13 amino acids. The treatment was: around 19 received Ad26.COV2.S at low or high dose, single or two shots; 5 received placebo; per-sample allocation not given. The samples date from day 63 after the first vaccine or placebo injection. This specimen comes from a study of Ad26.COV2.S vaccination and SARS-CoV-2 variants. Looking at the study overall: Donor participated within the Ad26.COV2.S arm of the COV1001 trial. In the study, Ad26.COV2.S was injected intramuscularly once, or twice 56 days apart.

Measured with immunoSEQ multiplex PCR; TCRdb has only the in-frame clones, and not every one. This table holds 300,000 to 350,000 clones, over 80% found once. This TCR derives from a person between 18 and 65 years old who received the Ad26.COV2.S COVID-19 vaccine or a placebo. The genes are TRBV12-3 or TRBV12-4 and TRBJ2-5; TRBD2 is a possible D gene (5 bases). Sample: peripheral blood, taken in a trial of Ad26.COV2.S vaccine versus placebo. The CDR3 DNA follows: TGTGCCAGCAGTTTAACGGGAACAGAGACCCAGTACTTC. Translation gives CASSLTGTETQYF.